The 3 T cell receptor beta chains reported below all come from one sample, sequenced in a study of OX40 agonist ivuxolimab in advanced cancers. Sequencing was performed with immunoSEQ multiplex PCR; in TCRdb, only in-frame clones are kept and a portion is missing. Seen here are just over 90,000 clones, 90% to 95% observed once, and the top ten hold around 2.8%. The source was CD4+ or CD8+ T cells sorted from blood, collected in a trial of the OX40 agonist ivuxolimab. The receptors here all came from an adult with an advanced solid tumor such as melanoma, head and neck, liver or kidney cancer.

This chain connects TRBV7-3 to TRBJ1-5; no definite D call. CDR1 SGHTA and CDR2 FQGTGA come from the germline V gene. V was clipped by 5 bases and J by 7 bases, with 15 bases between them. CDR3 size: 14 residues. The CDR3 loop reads CASSANSGRQPQHF. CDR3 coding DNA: TGTGCCAGCAGCGCTAACAGCGGTAGGCAGCCCCAGCATTTT.

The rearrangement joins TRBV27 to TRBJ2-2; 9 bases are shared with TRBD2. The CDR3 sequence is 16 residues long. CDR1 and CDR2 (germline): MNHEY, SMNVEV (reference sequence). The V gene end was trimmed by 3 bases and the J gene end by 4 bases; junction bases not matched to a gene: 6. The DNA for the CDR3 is TGTGCCAGCAGTTTCTTGGGACTAGCAAGCACCGGGGAGCTGTTTTTT. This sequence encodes CASSFLGLASTGELFF.

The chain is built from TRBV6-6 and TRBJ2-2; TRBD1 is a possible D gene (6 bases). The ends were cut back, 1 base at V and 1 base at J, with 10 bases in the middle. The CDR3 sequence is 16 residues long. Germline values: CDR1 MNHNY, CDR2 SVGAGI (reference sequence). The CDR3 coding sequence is TGTGCCAGCAGTTACTATCCACAGGGGAACACCGGGGAGCTGTTTTTT. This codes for CASSYYPQGNTGELFF.